This T cell receptor (beta chain) was obtained from a study of OX40 agonist ivuxolimab in advanced cancers. Whole-study results and caveats: Normalized T-cell clonal expansion was also low in some nonresponders.

Sequencing was performed with immunoSEQ multiplex PCR; in TCRdb, only in-frame clones are kept and a portion is missing. The table has 70,000 to 85,000 clones, around 83% seen once. About this clone itself: Its antigen is not known.

J gave up 5 bases and V 3 bases, and 1 base lay outside the gene matches. Germline V lookup: CDR1 KGHSH, CDR2 LQKENI. The CDR3 has 14 amino acids. The sequences come from CD4+ or CD8+ T cells sorted from blood, collected in a trial of the OX40 agonist ivuxolimab. The chain recombines TRBV18 with TRBJ1-6; the match to TRBD1 covers 7 bases. The receptor was derived from an adult with an advanced solid tumor such as melanoma, head and neck, liver or kidney cancer. The CDR3 protein is CASSPTGNNSPLHF. In DNA form, the CDR3 reads TGTGCCAGCTCACCGACAGGGAATAATTCACCCCTCCACTTT.